The source of this T cell receptor (beta chain) is a study of blood T cell repertoires in COVID-19. Study details: Samples came from the United States, Italy and Spain, spanning acute and convalescent COVID-19. The cDNA or gDNA used as material had been derived from T cells, B-cell-depleted T cells, or PBMCs.

In germline, CDR1 is SGDLS, CDR2 YYNGEE. This CDR3 contains 14 residues. The trim removed 0 bases at V and 5 bases at J, leaving 3 bases unmatched. Original analysis: From reference gene primer amplification, estimates of nucleated cell counts were derived. Measured with immunoSEQ multiplex PCR; TCRdb has only the in-frame clones, and not every one. The V and J calls and clone size come from that table; D and trimming were worked out from the DNA. The sample has over 200,000 clones; approximately 82% are singletons. This clone has a single count. The rearrangement uses TRBV9 and TRBJ1-2; TRBD1 matches at 8 bases. The material sequenced was peripheral blood. The receptor was derived from a woman between 70 and 85 years old with active or convalescent COVID-19. For the CDR3, the DNA is TGTGCCAGCAGCGTAGGGAGACAGGGGTATGGCTACACCTTC. Protein: CASSVGRQGYGYTF.